A selection of T cell receptor beta chains follows, all from one sample in a study of monozygotic twins with inflammatory bowel disease. TCRdb re-called the 5' RACE reads; one entry per CDR3 protein, DNA not given. Its table records about 330,000 distinct CDR3 sequences. Sequencing used blood. The source of these receptors is a human donor with ulcerative colitis or Crohn's disease, or a healthy co-twin of an affected twin (not recorded which). CDR3s include the opening cysteine and the closing phenylalanine or tryptophan.

>TRBV5-1|TRBJ1-2
CASGLEGTYGYTF
>TRBV6-1|TRBJ1-1
CASEAGERGGVVEAFF
>TRBV6-5|TRBJ2-2
CASSFSRGEYTGELFF
>TRBV6-1|TRBJ2-3
CASSEPYWGTQYF
>TRBV20-1|TRBJ1-1
CSASGNTEAFF
>TRBV10-3|TRBJ2-7
CAISWAEGYEQYF
>TRBV5-1|TRBJ2-7
CASSLDWAGSSYEQYF
>TRBV5-1|TRBJ1-2
CASSKSGTGGYGYTF
>TRBV20-1|TRBJ2-3
CSARLPGLAGGQFHTDTQYF
>TRBV10-3|TRBJ2-4
CAISVGLQEAKNIQYF
>TRBV7-2|TRBJ2-3
CASSLVPGLAGSDTQYF
>TRBV5-1|TRBJ2-2
CASSPGTAYSGELFF
>TRBV20-1|TRBJ2-3
CSARDRREGLYTQYF
>TRBV10-2|TRBJ1-5
CASSPSWGGPNQPQHF
>TRBV27|TRBJ1-3
CASSFAGSGNTIYF
>TRBV20-1|TRBJ2-5
CSARWIAGETQYF
>TRBV7-9|TRBJ1-4
CASSLYQGFEEEKLFF
>TRBV5-1|TRBJ1-2
CASSATGASNYGYTF
>TRBV5-1|TRBJ2-7
CASSSQKRGTLAEQYF
>TRBV6-2/TRBV6-3|TRBJ1-1
CASSYPPENTEAFF
>TRBV5-4|TRBJ2-5
CASSLDGGGASKTQYF
>TRBV20-1|TRBJ1-5
CSAGVGAEGEHF
>TRBV12-3/TRBV12-4|TRBJ1-2
CASSSNRPEGYTF
>TRBV20-1|TRBJ1-2
CSARDGKGARAYGYTF
>TRBV7-8|TRBJ2-5
CASSLEGIRETQYF
>TRBV6-1|TRBJ1-1
CASTPFGTSNTEAFF
>TRBV11-2|TRBJ1-1
CASTPSGKATEAFF
>TRBV5-1|TRBJ2-7
CASSLVLGTSGRESEQYF
>TRBV7-2|TRBJ1-6
CASSFTRVGSPLHF
>TRBV20-1|TRBJ2-2
CSARVPTSGDVGELFF
>TRBV28|TRBJ1-5
CASLIPGGGQPQHF
>TRBV9|TRBJ2-4
CASSVGGKAKNIQYF
>TRBV7-2|TRBJ2-2
CASSPGRTNTGELFF
>TRBV5-1|TRBJ2-3
CASSLGWPAGADTQYF
>TRBV20-1|TRBJ1-2
CSVRTGDNYGYTF
>TRBV7-2|TRBJ2-3
CASSSGTLNTQYF
>TRBV5-1|TRBJ1-4
CASSGRGGTNEKLFF
>TRBV15|TRBJ2-7
CATKIAPVSYEQYF
>TRBV7-2|TRBJ2-7
CASSLTDRGEQYF
>TRBV28|TRBJ1-5
CASSSPGDGQPQHF
>TRBV5-1|TRBJ2-3
CASSSLGVRTSGSTDTQYF
>TRBV7-2|TRBJ1-3
CASSLMRAWGNTIYF
>TRBV20-1|TRBJ1-1
CSARDGAALAEAFF